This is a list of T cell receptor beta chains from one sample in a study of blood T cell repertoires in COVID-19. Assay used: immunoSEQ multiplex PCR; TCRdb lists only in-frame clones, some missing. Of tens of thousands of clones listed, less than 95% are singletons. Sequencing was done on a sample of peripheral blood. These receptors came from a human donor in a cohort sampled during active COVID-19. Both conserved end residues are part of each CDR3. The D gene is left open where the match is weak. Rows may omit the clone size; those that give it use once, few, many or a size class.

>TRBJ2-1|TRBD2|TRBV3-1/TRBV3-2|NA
TGTGCCAGCAGCCAAGCTAGCGGGATTCCGTTCTTC
CASSQASGIPFF
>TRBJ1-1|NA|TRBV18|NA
TGTGCCAGCTCACCACCGCAGGGCCGGAACACTGAAGCTTTCTTT
CASSPPQGRNTEAFF
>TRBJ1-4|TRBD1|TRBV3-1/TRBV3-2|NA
TGTGCCAGCAGCCCCTTCAGGGCAGGGGGTGGCGAAAAACTGTTTTTT
CASSPFRAGGGEKLFF
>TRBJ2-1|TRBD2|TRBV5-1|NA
TGCGCCAGCAGCCTAGCTCCGGGACTAGCGGGAGTCGATGAGCAGTTCTTC
CASSLAPGLAGVDEQFF
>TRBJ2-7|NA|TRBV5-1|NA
TGCGCCAGCAGAAATCCCGGGACCTACGAGCAGTACTTC
CASRNPGTYEQYF
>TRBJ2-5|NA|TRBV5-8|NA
TGTGCCAGCAGCCAAAGACTAGGCCCTCTTCAAGAGACCCAGTACTTC
CASSQRLGPLQETQYF
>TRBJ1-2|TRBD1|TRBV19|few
TGTGCCAGTAGTAGGGACAGGGGGCTGAACTATGGCTACACCTTC
CASSRDRGLNYGYTF
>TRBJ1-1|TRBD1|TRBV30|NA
TGTGCCAGGGTGAGACAGGGTGAAGCTTTCTTT
CARVRQGEAFF
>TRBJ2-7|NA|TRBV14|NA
TGTGCCAGCAGCCCCGGGGTAACCTACGAGCAGTACTTC
CASSPGVTYEQYF
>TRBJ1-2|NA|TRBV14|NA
TGTGCCAGCAGCCAACTGGGCGGACAGTTGGAAACCGGCTACACCTTC
CASSQLGGQLETGYTF
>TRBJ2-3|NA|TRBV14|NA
TGTGCCAGCAGCCAAGCGGGGGTGTTGAATACGCAGTATTTT
CASSQAGVLNTQYF
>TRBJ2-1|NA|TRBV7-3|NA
TGTGCCAGCAGCCAGGGGATAGGTGAGCAGTTCTTC
CASSQGIGEQFF
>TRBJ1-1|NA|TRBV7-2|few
TGTGCCAGCAGCAACCGGGCAGCCGGGAGCTTGAACACTGAAGCTTTCTTT
CASSNRAAGSLNTEAFF
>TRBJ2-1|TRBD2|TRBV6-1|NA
TGTGCCAGCAGTGAAGCTTGGGGCGGGAGCTCCTACAATGAGCAGTTCTTC
CASSEAWGGSSYNEQFF
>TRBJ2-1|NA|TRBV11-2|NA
TGTGCCAGCAGCTTAGTCGCCGGGACTGGAAACAATGAGCAGTTCTTC
CASSLVAGTGNNEQFF
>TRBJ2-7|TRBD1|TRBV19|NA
TGTGCCAGTAGTATAGGGGAGGGACAGGGCAGGAACGAGCAGTACTTC
CASSIGEGQGRNEQYF
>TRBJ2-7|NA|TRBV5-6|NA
TGTGCCAGCAGCCCGGGGGGGACAGGGATCGAGCAGTACTTC
CASSPGGTGIEQYF
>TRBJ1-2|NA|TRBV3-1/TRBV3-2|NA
TGTGCCAGCAGCCAAGATGGGCGGGGACCGGGCTACACCTTC
CASSQDGRGPGYTF
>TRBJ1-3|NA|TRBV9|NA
TGTGCCAGCAGCGTAGAAGGGGCTGGAAACACCATATATTTT
CASSVEGAGNTIYF
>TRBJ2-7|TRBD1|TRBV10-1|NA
TGCGCCAGCAGTTCCTCGGGACAGACCCGAAGGGAGCAGTACTTC
CASSSSGQTRREQYF
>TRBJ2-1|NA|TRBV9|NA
TGTGCCAGCAGCTCCGGGGACACCATCTACAATGAGCAGTTCTTC
CASSSGDTIYNEQFF
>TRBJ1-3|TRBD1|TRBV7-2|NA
TGTGCCAGCAGCTCCCGGACAGGGGGAAACACCATATATTTT
CASSSRTGGNTIYF
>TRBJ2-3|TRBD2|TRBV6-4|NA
TGTGCCAGCCGCGCGACTAGCGGTAACACAGATACGCAGTATTTT
CASRATSGNTDTQYF
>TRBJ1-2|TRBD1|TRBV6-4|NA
TGTGCCAGCAGTGGAGGGACAGGGGGTGACTATGGCTACACCTTC
CASSGGTGGDYGYTF
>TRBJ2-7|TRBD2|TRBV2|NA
TGTGCCAGCAGGGGACTAGCGGGGCCCTCCTACGAGCAGTACTTC
CASRGLAGPSYEQYF
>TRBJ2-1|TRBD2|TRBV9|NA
TGTGCCAGCAGCGTAGACCCCCGCGGGAGGAACAATGAGCAGTTCTTC
CASSVDPRGRNNEQFF
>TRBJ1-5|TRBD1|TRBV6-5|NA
TGTGCCAGCAGGCTGACAGGGATCAATCAGCCCCAGCATTTT
CASRLTGINQPQHF
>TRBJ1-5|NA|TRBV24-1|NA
TGTGCCACCAGTGATAACCGGGTAATCGGCAATCAGCCCCAGCATTTT
CATSDNRVIGNQPQHF
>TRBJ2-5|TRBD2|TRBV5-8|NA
TGTGCCAGCAGGACCAAAGGGACTAGCGTTCAAGAGACCCAGTACTTC
CASRTKGTSVQETQYF
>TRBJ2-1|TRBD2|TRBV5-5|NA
TGTGCCAGCAGCTATATGACTAGCGGCTCCTACAATGAGCAGTTCTTC
CASSYMTSGSYNEQFF
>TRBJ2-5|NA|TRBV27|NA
TGTGCCAGCCGTGACCTAGCGTACCCTATCGGGACCCAGTACTTC
CASRDLAYPIGTQYF
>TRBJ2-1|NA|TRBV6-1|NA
TGTGCCAGCAGTGACCAGAATGAGCAGTTCTTC
CASSDQNEQFF
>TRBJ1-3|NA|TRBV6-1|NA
TGTGCCAGCAGTGAAAATCCCAGGGGTTCTGGAAACACCATATATTTT
CASSENPRGSGNTIYF
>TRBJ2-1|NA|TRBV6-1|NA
TGTGCCAGCAGTGAAGGATTAGGGGGAAACAATGAGCAGTTCTTC
CASSEGLGGNNEQFF
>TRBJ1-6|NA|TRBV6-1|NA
TGTGCCAGCAGTGAAGTAGAGGTTGCACCCCTCCACTTT
CASSEVEVAPLHF
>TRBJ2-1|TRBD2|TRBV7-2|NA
TGTGCCAGCAGCTCCCCGAGCGGGAGGCCACCAAATGAGCAGTTCTTC
CASSSPSGRPPNEQFF
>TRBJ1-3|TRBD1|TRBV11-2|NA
TGTGCCAGCAGCCAAGTGAGGGGGCGTTCTGGAAACACCATATATTTT
CASSQVRGRSGNTIYF
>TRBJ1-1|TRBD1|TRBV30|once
TGTGCCTGGGACAGGGGTGACACTGAAGCTTTCTTT
CAWDRGDTEAFF
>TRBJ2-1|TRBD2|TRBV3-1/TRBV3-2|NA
TGTGCCAGCAGCCCGATTCTGACTAGCGGGAGTTACAATGAGCAGTTCTTC
CASSPILTSGSYNEQFF
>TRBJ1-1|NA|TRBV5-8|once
TGTGCCAGCAGCCGAGTACGGGGTACTGAAGCTTTCTTT
CASSRVRGTEAFF
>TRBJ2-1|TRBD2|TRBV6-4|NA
TGTGCCAGCAGTGTGCTTGTAGCGGGTAGCTCCTACAATGAGCAGTTCTTC
CASSVLVAGSSYNEQFF
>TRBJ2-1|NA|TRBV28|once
TGTGCCAGCAGTTTATTTGGGACAAAAGATGAGCAGTTCTTC
CASSLFGTKDEQFF
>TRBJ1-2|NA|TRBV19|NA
TGTGCCAGTAGTGCGGGTCGGGGGATTTATGGCTACACCTTC
CASSAGRGIYGYTF
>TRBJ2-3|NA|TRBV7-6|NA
TGTGCCAGCAGCCCGACTGAGGGGGTAGATACGCAGTATTTT
CASSPTEGVDTQYF
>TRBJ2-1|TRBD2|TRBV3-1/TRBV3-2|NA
TGTGCCAGCAGCCAGGGGACTAGCGGGAGCAATGAGCAGTTCTTC
CASSQGTSGSNEQFF
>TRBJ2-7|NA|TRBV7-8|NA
TGTGCCAGCAGCTTAATAGGGACTTCTTTCTACGAGCAGTACTTC
CASSLIGTSFYEQYF
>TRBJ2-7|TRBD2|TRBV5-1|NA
TGCGCCAGCAGCCCAGACTTCCTAGCGGCCGCCTACGAGCAGTACTTC
CASSPDFLAAAYEQYF
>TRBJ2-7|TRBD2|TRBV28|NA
TGTGCCAGCAGACCTCCCGGGACTAGGGGCTACGAGCAGTACTTC
CASRPPGTRGYEQYF
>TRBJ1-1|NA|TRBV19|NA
TGTGCCAGTAGTATGGGGCGGATGAACACTGAAGCTTTCTTT
CASSMGRMNTEAFF
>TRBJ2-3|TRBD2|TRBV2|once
TGTGCCAGCAGAGTTAGCGGGCCCACAGATACGCAGTATTTT
CASRVSGPTDTQYF
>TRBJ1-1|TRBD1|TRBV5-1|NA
TGCGCCAGCAGCTTAGTGGGACAGGGAGAGGTGGACACTGAAGCTTTCTTT
CASSLVGQGEVDTEAFF
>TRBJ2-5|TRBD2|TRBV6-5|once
TGTGCCAGCAGTTACTCTCCGGGACTAGCAGGGGAGACCCAGTACTTC
CASSYSPGLAGETQYF
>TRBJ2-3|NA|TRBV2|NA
TGTGCCAGCATAAGAGGGAGGACAGATACGCAGTATTTT
CASIRGRTDTQYF
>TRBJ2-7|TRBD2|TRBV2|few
TGTGCCAGCAGAATATTAGCGGGAGCCGCTTCCTACGAGCAGTACTTC
CASRILAGAASYEQYF
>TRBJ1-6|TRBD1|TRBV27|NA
TGTGCCAGCAGTCCAACAGGGGGACACTATAATTCACCCCTCCACTTT
CASSPTGGHYNSPLHF
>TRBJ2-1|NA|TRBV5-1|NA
TGCGCCAGCAGCCCCGCCGGGAGCTCCTACAATGAGCAGTTCTTC
CASSPAGSSYNEQFF
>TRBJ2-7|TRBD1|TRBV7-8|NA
TGTGCCAGCAGCTTAGGGGACAGGGGAACCTACGAGCAGTACTTC
CASSLGDRGTYEQYF